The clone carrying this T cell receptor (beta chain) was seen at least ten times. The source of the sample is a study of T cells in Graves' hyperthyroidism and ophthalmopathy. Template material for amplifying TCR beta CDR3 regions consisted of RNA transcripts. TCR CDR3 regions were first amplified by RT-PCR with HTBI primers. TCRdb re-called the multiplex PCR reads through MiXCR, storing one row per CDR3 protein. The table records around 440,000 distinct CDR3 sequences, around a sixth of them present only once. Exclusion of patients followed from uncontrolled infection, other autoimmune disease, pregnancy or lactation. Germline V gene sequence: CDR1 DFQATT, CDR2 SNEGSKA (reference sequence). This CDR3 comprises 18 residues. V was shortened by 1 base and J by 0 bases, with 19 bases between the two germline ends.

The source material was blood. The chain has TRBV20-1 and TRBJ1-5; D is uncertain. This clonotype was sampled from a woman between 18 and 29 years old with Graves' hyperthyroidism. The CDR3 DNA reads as TGCAGTGCTAGAGGGAGCGGAGTTGGAGGTGTTAGCAATCAGCCCCAGCATTTT. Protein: CSARGSGVGGVSNQPQHF.